This T cell receptor (beta chain) stems from a study of cytomegalovirus exposure and HLA in healthy donors. This clone came up a few times. This CDR3 is 16 amino acids long. Unmatched junction bases numbered 8, after V lost 4 bases and J lost 0 bases. The PCR used 60 Vbeta and 13 Jbeta primers. The repertoire was sequenced with immunoSEQ multiplex PCR; TCRdb's copy has only in-frame clones and lacks some. The sample has 180,000 or so clones, roughly 73% seen once; the top ten hold around 8%. Material for sequencing was PBMCs. This chain uses TRBV23-1 with TRBJ2-5; the match to TRBD1 covers 7 bases. TRBV23-1 is assigned to the ORF class and has an uncertain function. This sequence was found in a woman between 35 and 50 years old in good health and CMV-seropositive. The CDR3 sequence is CASSPYSGTDQETQYF. The CDR3 bases are TGCGCCAGCAGTCCCTACTCGGGGACAGACCAAGAGACCCAGTACTTC.